The next 23 T cell receptor beta chains were all read from a single sample in a study of blood T cell repertoires in COVID-19. Produced via immunoSEQ multiplex PCR; TCRdb's table is partial and in-frame only. The repertoire holds 200,000 to 300,000 clones, with 80% to 90% as singletons. Sequencing used peripheral blood. Receptor source: a woman between 35 and 50 years old who had recovered from COVID-19.

The V gene is TRBV7-3, the J gene TRBJ1-2; 11 positions agree with TRBD1. CDR1 SGHTA and CDR2 FQGTGA come from the germline V gene. The CDR3 runs 16 residues. V shed 5 bases and J 6 bases; nucleotides not matched to a gene: 11. CDR3 sequence reads: CASSDVGTGGLDGYTF. Here the CDR3 DNA reads TGTGCCAGCAGCGACGTGGGGACAGGGGGGCTTGATGGCTACACCTTC. Using reference TRBV7-3 and TRBJ1-2 for the parts outside the CDR3, the full variable domain is GAGVSQTPSNKVTEKGKYVELRCDPISGHTALYWYRQSLGQGPEFLIYFQGTGAADDSGLPNDRFFAVRPEGSVSTLKIQRTERGDSAVYLCASSDVGTGGLDGYTFGSGTRLTVV.

The V call is TRBV10-3, the J call TRBJ1-3, with unresolved D. Germline V gene data show CDR1 as ENHRY and CDR2 as SYGVKD. Trimming stripped 2 bases from V and 2 bases from J, with 7 bases between. CDR3 length: 14 residues. The CDR3 sequence is CAISEAGAGNTIYF. CDR3 DNA: TGTGCCATCAGTGAGGCCGGGGCTGGAAACACCATATATTTT.

V gene TRBV5-4 combines with J gene TRBJ2-7, with 8 positions matching TRBD1. This CDR3 has 14 residues. V shed 4 bases and J 6 bases; nucleotides not matched to a gene: 9. Germline V gives CDR1 SGHNT, CDR2 YYREEE (reference sequence). The CDR3 DNA reads TGTGCCAGCAGCCCGATTGGACAGGGATCCGAGCAGTACTTC. Protein product: CASSPIGQGSEQYF.

This chain links TRBV4-1 with TRBJ2-7; D remains unclear. The V gene's germline CDR1 is MGHRA and CDR2 YSYEKL. The CDR3 has 15 amino acids. V was shortened by 2 bases and J by 0 bases, with 11 bases between the two germline ends. CDR3 DNA sequence: TGCGCCAGCAGCCAATCGCACAGTTACTCCTACGAGCAGTACTTC. Translating gives CASSQSHSYSYEQYF.

The chain couples TRBV5-1 to TRBJ2-1, with D perhaps matching TRBD2 (6 bases). CDR3 length: 16 residues. Between the trimmed V and J ends, which lost 4 bases and 4 bases, there was a span of 18 bases. CDR1 is SGHRS, CDR2 YFSETQ, per germline. The CDR3, as DNA: TGCGCCAGCAGCCCGGGACTCACCGTCCCATACAATGAGCAGTTCTTC. It is translated as CASSPGLTVPYNEQFF.

The V gene is TRBV27, the J gene TRBJ1-1; D call uncertain. The CDR3 totals 13 residues. V lost 0 bases to trimming and J lost 7 bases, with 9 bases between them. CDR1 and CDR2 from the germline V gene are MNHEY and SMNVEV (reference sequence). The CDR3 reads CASSLSQRHEAFF. The CDR3 bases are TGTGCCAGCAGTTTATCCCAGAGGCATGAAGCTTTCTTT.

The rearrangement links TRBV5-6 to TRBJ1-2; TRBD1 is a possible D gene (6 bases). Germline CDR1 reads SGHDT; CDR2 reads YYEEEE. Trimming shortened V by 0 bases and J by 4 bases, and 10 bases separated the two germline ends. CDR3 length: 14 amino acids. The CDR3 DNA reads TGTGCCAGCAGCTTGGGCAGGGGCCTCTATGGCTACACCTTC. Translated, it gives CASSLGRGLYGYTF.

This chain uses TRBV6-5 with TRBJ2-3, with a tentative D call TRBD1 (6 bases). Germline CDR1 is MNHEY and CDR2 is SVGAGI. The CDR3 covers 13 residues. V lost 7 bases and J 2 bases, leaving 10 bases between the germline ends. The DNA of the CDR3 is TGTGCCAGCAAGGGGGTTTACACAGATACGCAGTATTTT. It is translated as CASKGVYTDTQYF.

The chain links TRBV14 to TRBJ2-5, with D perhaps TRBD2 (5 bases). V gave up 5 bases and J gave up 1 base, with 14 bases separating them. Germline CDR1 and CDR2: SGHDN and FVKESK. The CDR3 is made up of 15 amino acids. The CDR3 bases are TGTGCCAGCAGCAACCAAGGGCTAGCCCAAGAGACCCAGTACTTC. It specifies CASSNQGLAQETQYF.

The J gene is TRBJ1-3, the V gene TRBV7-2; 8 bases fit TRBD1. This CDR3 is built from 16 residues. Germline V gene lookup returns CDR1 SGHTA and CDR2 FQGNSA. The V gene end was trimmed by 2 bases and the J gene end by 3 bases; junction bases not matched to a gene: 6. The CDR3 DNA follows: TGTGCCAGCAGCTTATTTGCAGGGGGCAATGGAAACACCATATATTTT. Translated, it gives CASSLFAGGNGNTIYF.

This clone was counted a single time. The chain combines TRBV25-1 with TRBJ1-1; D possibly corresponds to TRBD1 (6 bases). The V gene lost 8 bases and the J gene lost 1 base, with 17 bases spanning the gap. The CDR3 is 15 amino acids. In germline, CDR1 is MGHDK, CDR2 SYGVNS. CDR3: CASETPRGRNTEAFF. The CDR3 DNA is TGTGCCAGCGAAACCCCCAGGGGTAGGAACACTGAAGCTTTCTTT.

The rearrangement joins TRBV12-5 to TRBJ2-2; tentatively, D is TRBD1 (5 bases). This CDR3 region has 14 residues. V lost 9 bases and J 2 bases, leaving 13 bases between the germline ends. In germline, CDR1 is LGHNT, CDR2 FRNRAP. CDR3 DNA: TGTGCTAGCGGTCAGGGCCGCAACACCGGGGAGCTGTTTTTT. It translates to CASGQGRNTGELFF.

The genes are TRBV4-1 and TRBJ2-7; D is perhaps TRBD2 (6 bases). The CDR3 spans 14 residues. From germline, CDR1 is MGHRA and CDR2 YSYEKL. Trimming took off 4 bases at V and 3 bases at J, with 13 bases between the two ends. The CDR3 nucleotides read TGCGCCAGCAGCCCGCGGGACGGGAACTACGAGCAGTACTTC. Translating gives CASSPRDGNYEQYF.

The rearrangement uses TRBV11-2 and TRBJ2-2, with a possible D match to TRBD2 (6 bases). This CDR3 spans 13 amino acids. With 5 bases removed from V and 6 bases from J, the gap between germline ends came to 10 bases. The V gene's germline CDR1 is SGHAT and CDR2 FQNNGV. CDR3 in amino acids: CASSTRLAGELFF. CDR3 nucleotide sequence: TGTGCCAGCAGCACCAGACTAGCCGGGGAGCTGTTTTTT.

The rearrangement joins TRBV2 to TRBJ1-5; TRBD1 might be the D (5 bases). Germline CDR1 reads SNHLY; CDR2 reads FYNNEI. Trimming removed 4 bases at V and 6 bases at J, with 10 bases between. The CDR3 loop spans 13 amino acids. CDR3 DNA: TGTGCCAGCAGTGTAGGGGTAGGTCAGCCCCAGCATTTT. Translation gives CASSVGVGQPQHF. Full variable domain (rest looked up from reference TRBV2 and TRBJ1-5): EPEVTQTPSHQVTQMGQEVILRCVPISNHLYFYWYRQILGQKVEFLVSFYNNEISEKSEIFDDQFSVERPDGSNFTLKIRSTKLEDSAMYFCASSVGVGQPQHFGDGTRLSIL.

The chain employs TRBV27 and TRBJ2-7; TRBD1 is a possible D gene (6 bases). CDR1 MNHEY and CDR2 SMNVEV come from the germline V gene (reference sequence). The CDR3 has 14 residues. V was clipped by 6 bases and J by 4 bases, with 16 bases between them. CDR3 coding DNA: TGTGCCAGCAGCGGTAGGCAGGGGAAATACGAGCAGTACTTC. This codes for CASSGRQGKYEQYF.

The V gene is TRBV27, the J gene TRBJ1-2; no firm D call. Germline V gene sequence: CDR1 MNHEY, CDR2 SMNVEV (reference sequence). The CDR3 runs 13 residues. V was pared by 6 bases and J by 7 bases, with 15 bases between. This CDR3 reads CASSLYGRVGYTF. As DNA, the CDR3 is TGTGCCAGCAGCCTCTACGGTCGTGTTGGCTACACCTTC.

CDR3 sequence (DNA): TGTGCCATCAGTGAAGGACATAGGGAAGAGACCCAGTACTTC. The encoded protein is CAISEGHREETQYF. The gene calls are TRBV10-3 and TRBJ2-5; tentatively, D is TRBD1 (5 bases). Germline lookup yields CDR1 ENHRY and CDR2 SYGVKD. Between the trimmed V and J ends, which lost 3 bases and 3 bases, there was a span of 11 bases. This CDR3 is 14 amino acids long.

The CDR3 sequence is CAWSVTFREGGYTF. Written as DNA, the CDR3 is TGTGCCTGGAGTGTAACGTTCCGGGAGGGTGGCTACACCTTC. V usage is TRBV30 and J usage is TRBJ1-2; no clear D gene. V shed 0 bases and J shed 7 bases, with 15 bases lying between them. Germline lookup yields CDR1 GTSNPN and CDR2 SVGIG (reference sequence). The CDR3 loop spans 14 amino acids.

This clone was seen once. V usage is TRBV5-6 and J usage is TRBJ1-1; 9 bases map to TRBD1. CDR3 length: 17 amino acids. Germline CDR1 SGHDT, CDR2 YYEEEE. V shed 2 bases and J 0 bases; nucleotides not matched to a gene: 8. The CDR3 coding sequence is TGTGCCAGCAGCTTTACCGGGACAGGGACCCTGAACACTGAAGCTTTCTTT. As protein: CASSFTGTGTLNTEAFF.

The chain employs TRBV9 and TRBJ1-1; 7 bases align to TRBD1. J gave up 3 bases and V 0 bases, and 8 bases lay outside the gene matches. The CDR3 covers 16 residues. Germline CDR1 reads SGDLS; CDR2 reads YYNGEE. DNA for the CDR3: TGTGCCAGCAGCGTAGGGGACAGACCCGCGGACACTGAAGCTTTCTTT. Its protein is CASSVGDRPADTEAFF.

The chain combines TRBV9 with TRBJ2-1; maybe TRBD1 (5 bases). V lost 0 bases and J 3 bases, leaving 10 bases between the germline ends. Germline CDR1 is SGDLS and CDR2 is YYNGEE. The CDR3 extends over 15 amino acids. The chain's CDR3 is CASSVGGAGYNEQFF. The CDR3 coding sequence is TGTGCCAGCAGCGTAGGTGGGGCCGGCTACAATGAGCAGTTCTTC.

This chain's CDR3 is CAWGNRGSRYEQYF. The DNA for the CDR3 is TGTGCCTGGGGAAATCGGGGGTCCCGCTACGAGCAGTACTTC. The V call is TRBV30, the J call TRBJ2-7; a weak D match, TRBD2 (6 bases). This CDR3 contains 14 residues. Between the trimmed V and J ends, which lost 5 bases and 3 bases, there was a span of 17 bases. Germline lookup yields CDR1 GTSNPN and CDR2 SVGIG (reference sequence).